These 13 T cell receptor beta chains came from one sample sequenced in a study of blood T cell repertoires in COVID-19. TCRdb's table, derived via immunoSEQ multiplex PCR, lists solely in-frame clones and lacks some. The repertoire holds fewer than 300,000 clones, about 91% seen once, with 2% to 3% in the top ten. Sequenced input: peripheral blood. The receptor set was obtained from a person in their late teens or twenties with COVID-19, enrolled during active disease.

V is TRBV14 and J is TRBJ2-3, with a possible D match to TRBD2 (6 bases). Germline V gene sequence: CDR1 SGHDN, CDR2 FVKESK. The length of the CDR3 is 14 residues. V was clipped by 4 bases and J by 10 bases, with 18 bases between them. This CDR3 is CASSPLTSSIAQYF. CDR3 bases: TGTGCCAGCAGCCCCCTGACTAGTTCGATAGCGCAGTATTTT.

This clone was observed once. The chain links TRBV6-1 to TRBJ2-4, with a possible D match to TRBD1 (5 bases). Trimming left V 0 bases short and J 3 bases short, with 12 bases between. There are 16 residues in the CDR3. Germline-derived CDR1 and CDR2 are MNHNS and SASEGT. The chain's CDR3 is CASSEAAGYGKNIQYF. The CDR3 DNA reads TGTGCCAGCAGTGAAGCGGCAGGGTATGGCAAAAACATTCAGTACTTC.

The CDR3 reads CASSLGGRAFEQFF. The DNA of the CDR3 is TGTGCCAGCAGCTTAGGGGGCAGGGCATTTGAGCAGTTCTTC. The rearrangement links TRBV13 to TRBJ2-1, with D perhaps TRBD1 (5 bases). Trimming removed 0 bases from V and 9 bases from J, with 12 bases in between. CDR3 length: 14 amino acids. The V gene's germline CDR1 is PRHDT and CDR2 FYEKMQ (reference sequence).

J is TRBJ1-2 and V is TRBV6-2 or TRBV6-3, with D uncertain. The ends were cut back, 6 bases at V and 9 bases at J, with 17 bases in the middle. The CDR3 spans 13 residues. Germline V gene data show CDR1 as MNHEY and CDR2 as SVGEGT. CDR3 bases: TGTGCCAGCAGCGACGGGGAGATCGATCGCTACACCTTC. This translates into CASSDGEIDRYTF.

The rearrangement links TRBV24-1 to TRBJ1-2, with a possible D match to TRBD1 (6 bases). The ends were cut back, 5 bases at V and 2 bases at J, with 17 bases in the middle. Per germline, CDR1 KGHDR and CDR2 SFDVKD. The CDR3 contains 16 residues. This CDR3 reads CATSGPLTGQNYGYTF. Written as DNA, the CDR3 is TGTGCCACCAGTGGGCCTTTGACAGGCCAAAACTATGGCTACACCTTC.

This clone was seen once. Here the CDR3 DNA reads TGTGCCAGCAGTGGCCTAGGAAATTGTCCCCATGAGCAGTTCTTC. Its translation: CASSGLGNCPHEQFF. The gene calls are TRBV6-4 and TRBJ2-1; D is unresolved. Germline CDR1 is MRHNA and CDR2 is SNTAGT. This CDR3 spans 15 amino acids. V was trimmed by 4 bases and J by 8 bases, leaving 18 bases between them.

The sample holds one count of this clone. The V and J genes are TRBV11-3 and TRBJ2-3, with 7 bases matching TRBD1. The germline V gene encodes CDR1 SGHNT and CDR2 YENEEA. Trimming cost V 7 bases and J 2 bases; bases outside gene matches: 6. The CDR3 extends over 14 amino acids. The CDR3 region has the DNA TGTGCCAGCAACACGGGACAGCCCACAGATACGCAGTATTTT. Translation gives CASNTGQPTDTQYF. Combining the CDR3 with reference TRBV11-3 and TRBJ2-3 gives the whole variable domain EAGVVQSPRYKIIEKKQPVAFWCNPISGHNTLYWYLQNLGQGPELLIRYENEEAVDDSQLPKDRFSAERLKGVDSTLKIQPAELGDSAVYLCASNTGQPTDTQYFGPGTRLTVL.

This chain connects TRBV28 to TRBJ2-2; a weak D match, TRBD1 (5 bases). Germline V gene sequence: CDR1 MDHEN, CDR2 SYDVKM. Between the trimmed V and J ends, which lost 3 bases and 7 bases, there was a span of 12 bases. The CDR3 loop spans 14 amino acids. The CDR3 here is CASSFIRGIGELFF. CDR3 in DNA: TGTGCCAGCAGTTTCATAAGGGGTATCGGGGAGCTGTTTTTT.

Remarks on this clone: The identical CDR3 is also encoded by other nucleotide sequences in the sample. This chain uses TRBV7-2 with TRBJ1-2, with 9 bases aligning to TRBD1. Trimming at V came to 4 bases and at J to 5 bases, leaving 2 bases not matched to a gene. This CDR3 contains 13 residues. CDR1 is SGHTA and CDR2 is FQGNSA in the germline V gene. The CDR3 is CASSSGQGYGYTF. The CDR3 nucleotides read TGTGCCAGCAGCTCGGGACAGGGTTATGGCTACACCTTC. Looking up the rest from reference TRBV7-2 and TRBJ1-2 gives the full variable domain: GAGVSQSPSNKVTEKGKDVELRCDPISGHTALYWYRQSLGQGLEFLIYFQGNSAPDKSGLPSDRFSAERTGGSVSTLTIQRTQQEDSAVYLCASSSGQGYGYTFGSGTRLTVV.

A word on this clone: The junction departs from the called germline gene at one end, perhaps through a read error. The chain joins TRBV5-1 to TRBJ2-5; weak D call: TRBD2 (6 bases). This CDR3 contains 14 residues. Germline V gene data show CDR1 as SGHRS and CDR2 as YFSETQ. DNA of the CDR3: TGCACCAGCAGCTTCGGGGGAAGAGGGGAGACCCAGTACTTC. This encodes CTSSFGGRGETQYF.

V usage is TRBV27 and J usage is TRBJ2-7; 8 bases are a match to TRBD2. Losses at the gene ends were 4 bases for V and 6 bases for J; bases not matched to a gene: 2. Looked up from germline, CDR1 is MNHEY and CDR2 is SMNVEV (reference sequence). The length of the CDR3 is 12 residues. CDR3 DNA sequence: TGTGCCAGCAGTTCGGCGGGAGGCGAGCAGTACTTC. Translating gives CASSSAGGEQYF.

V is TRBV15 and J is TRBJ1-2; 7 positions agree with TRBD1. Germline CDR1 reads LNHNV; CDR2 reads YYDKDF (reference sequence). This CDR3 has 13 amino acids. Trimming removed 0 bases from V and 8 bases from J; junction bases left unmatched: 3. The CDR3 reads CATSRDTGVGYTF. The CDR3 bases are TGTGCCACCAGCAGAGATACAGGGGTCGGCTACACCTTC. The full variable domain, its missing parts supplied by reference TRBV15 and TRBJ1-2, is DAMVIQNPRYQVTQFGKPVTLSCSQTLNHNVMYWYQQKSSQAPKLLFHYYDKDFNNEADTPDNFQSRRPNTSFCFLDIRSPGLGDTAMYLCATSRDTGVGYTFGSGTRLTVV.

This chain joins TRBV28 and TRBJ2-2, with 9 bases identical to TRBD2. The CDR3 is made up of 15 amino acids. J lost 3 bases, V lost 7 bases, and 6 bases had no gene match. The germline CDR1 and CDR2 sequences are MDHEN and SYDVKM. CDR3 sequence: CASISGSSYTGELFF. The CDR3 DNA sequence: TGTGCCAGCATTAGCGGGAGTTCGTACACCGGGGAGCTGTTTTTT. Using reference TRBV28 and TRBJ2-2 for the parts outside the CDR3, the full variable domain is DVKVTQSSRYLVKRTGEKVFLECVQDMDHENMFWYRQDPGLGLRLIYFSYDVKMKEKGDIPEGYSVSREKKERFSLILESASTNQTSMYLCASISGSSYTGELFFGEGSRLTVL.